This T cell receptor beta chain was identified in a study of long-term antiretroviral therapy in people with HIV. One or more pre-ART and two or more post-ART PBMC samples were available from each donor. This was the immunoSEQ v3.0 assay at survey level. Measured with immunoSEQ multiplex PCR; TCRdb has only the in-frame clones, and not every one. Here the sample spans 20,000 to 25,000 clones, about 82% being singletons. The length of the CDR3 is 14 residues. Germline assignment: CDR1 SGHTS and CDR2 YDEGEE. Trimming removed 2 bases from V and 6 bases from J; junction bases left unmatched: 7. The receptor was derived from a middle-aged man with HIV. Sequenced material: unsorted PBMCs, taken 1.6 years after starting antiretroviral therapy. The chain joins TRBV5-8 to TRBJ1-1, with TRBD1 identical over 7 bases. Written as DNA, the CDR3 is TGTGCCAGCAGCTTTTCTGCAGGGGGGGCTGAAGCTTTCTTT. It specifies CASSFSAGGAEAFF. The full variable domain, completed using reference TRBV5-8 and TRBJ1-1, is EAGVTQSPTHLIKTRGQQATLRCSPISGHTSVYWYQQALGLGLQFLLWYDEGEERNRGNFPPRFSGRQFPNYSSELNVNALELEDSALYLCASSFSAGGAEAFFGQGTRLTVV.